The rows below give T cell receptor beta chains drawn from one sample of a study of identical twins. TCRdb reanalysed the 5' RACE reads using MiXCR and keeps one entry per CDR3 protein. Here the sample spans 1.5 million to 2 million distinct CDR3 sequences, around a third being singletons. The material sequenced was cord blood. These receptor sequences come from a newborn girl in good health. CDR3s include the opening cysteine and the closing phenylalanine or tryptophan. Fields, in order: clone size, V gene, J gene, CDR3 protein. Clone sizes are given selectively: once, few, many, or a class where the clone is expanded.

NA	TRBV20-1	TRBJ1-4	CSARDWHLDYEKLFF
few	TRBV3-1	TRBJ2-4	CASSQAPKNIQYF
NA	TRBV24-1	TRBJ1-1	CATRKDRGTEAFF
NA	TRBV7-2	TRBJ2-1	CASSLLGAPYNEQFF
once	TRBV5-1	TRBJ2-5	CASSLDAPQETQYF
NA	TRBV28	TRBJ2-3	CASTVPSDAQYF
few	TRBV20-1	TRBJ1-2	CSARVQEFSRYTF
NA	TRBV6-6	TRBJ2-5	CASSYSREDQETQYF
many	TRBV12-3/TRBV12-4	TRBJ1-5	CASSLRLTGGYQQPQHF
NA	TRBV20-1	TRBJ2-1	CSARRAISYNEQFF
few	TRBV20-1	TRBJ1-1	CSASREGVNTEAFF
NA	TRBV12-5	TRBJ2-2	CASGLRGAGELFF
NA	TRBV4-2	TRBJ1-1	CASSHKGNTEAFF
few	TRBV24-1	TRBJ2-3	CATQSYTDTQYF
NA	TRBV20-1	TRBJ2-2	CSAGLAGGDTGELFF
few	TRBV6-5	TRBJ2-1	CASSYRAGRTHNEQFF
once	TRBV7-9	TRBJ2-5	CASSLLDYTQETQYF
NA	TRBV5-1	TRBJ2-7	CAGSLLDRDDNEQYF
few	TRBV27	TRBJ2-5	CASSPSLAGGLSDQYF
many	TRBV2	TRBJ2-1	CASSELAYNEQFF
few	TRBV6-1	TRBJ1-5	CASIERTVNQPQHF
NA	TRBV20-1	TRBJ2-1	CSGTPITGAPYNEQFF
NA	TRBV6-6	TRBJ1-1	CASSYLGSEAFF
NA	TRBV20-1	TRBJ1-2	CSARDQIGVYGYTF
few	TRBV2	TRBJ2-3	CASRPQATPSQYF
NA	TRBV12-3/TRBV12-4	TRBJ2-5	CASSLWGDGYEQSF
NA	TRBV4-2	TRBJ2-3	CASAGRPHTDTQYF
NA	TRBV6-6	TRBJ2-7	CASSGSGHEQYF
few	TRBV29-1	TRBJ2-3	CSACVSGWADTQYF
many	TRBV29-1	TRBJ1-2	CSVDQDRASFYGYTF
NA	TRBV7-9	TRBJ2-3	CASSLSEARTDTRYF
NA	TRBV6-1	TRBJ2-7	CASSEYQRGYEQYF
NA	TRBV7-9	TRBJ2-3	CASSFPRTSGGPPDTQYF
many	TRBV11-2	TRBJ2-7	CASSYGTSGGYEQYF
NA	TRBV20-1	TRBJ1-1	CSATRRGGYTEAFF
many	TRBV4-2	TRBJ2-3	CASSHAPGEPTDTQYF
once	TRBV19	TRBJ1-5	CASIRTGGYSNQPQHF
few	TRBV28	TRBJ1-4	CASSQGPEKLFF
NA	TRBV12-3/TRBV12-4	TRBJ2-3	CASSHGVNTQYF
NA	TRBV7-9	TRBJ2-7	CASSFGLAGSLGYEQYF
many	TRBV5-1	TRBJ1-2	CASSSTGAYGYTF